This T cell receptor (beta chain) was identified in a study of blood T cells in healthy people across ages. Whole-study results and caveats: TCR beta diversity tracked closely with naive T cell percentage.

With a J-beta primer mix and a sample-barcoded 5' primer, a second PCR ran about 6 to 11 cycles. TCRdb passed the 5' RACE reads through MiXCR, listing each CDR3 protein once. The data hold hundreds of thousands of distinct CDR3 sequences, with about 25% observed a single time. Worth noting for this clonotype: Its specificity is not known.

These data were also reused for a study on T cells of mothers and their children. That study reports: The sample comes from nine or ten healthy Caucasian donors: mothers and children.

This TCR derives from a boy aged 5 to 17 in good health. The sample was blood.

The CDR3 bases are TGTGCCAGCAGCCTCGGGACAGAGCTACCCTACGAGCAGTACTTC. Its translation is CASSLGTELPYEQYF. V usage is TRBV11-2 and J usage is TRBJ2-7, with 7 bases that match TRBD1. The V gene's germline CDR1 is SGHAT and CDR2 FQNNGV. This CDR3 has 15 amino acids. With 5 bases clipped from V and 2 bases from J, the junction kept 9 bases outside the gene matches. The variable domain in full, with the rest retrieved from reference TRBV11-2 and TRBJ2-7, is EAGVAQSPRYKIIEKRQSVAFWCNPISGHATLYWYQQILGQGPKLLIQFQNNGVVDDSQLPKDRFSAERLKGVDSTLKIQPAKLEDSAVYLCASSLGTELPYEQYFGPGTRLTVT.